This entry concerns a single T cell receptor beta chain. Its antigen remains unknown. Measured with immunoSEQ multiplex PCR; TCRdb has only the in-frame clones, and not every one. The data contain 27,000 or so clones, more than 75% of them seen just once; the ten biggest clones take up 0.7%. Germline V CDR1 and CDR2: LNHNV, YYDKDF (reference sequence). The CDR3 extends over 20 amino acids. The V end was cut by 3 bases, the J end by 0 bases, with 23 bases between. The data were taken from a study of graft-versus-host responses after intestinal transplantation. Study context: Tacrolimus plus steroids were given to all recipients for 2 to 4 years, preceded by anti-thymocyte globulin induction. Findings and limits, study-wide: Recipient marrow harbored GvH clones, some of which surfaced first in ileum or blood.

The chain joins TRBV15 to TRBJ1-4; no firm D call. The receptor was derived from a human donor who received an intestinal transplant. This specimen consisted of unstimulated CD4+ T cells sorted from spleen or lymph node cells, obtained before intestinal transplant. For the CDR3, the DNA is TGTGCCACCAGCAGCCCTAAGGATCTACCGGTGGTAGCAACTAATGAAAAACTGTTTTTT. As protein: CATSSPKDLPVVATNEKLFF.